This TCR beta chain was identified during a study of CD8 T cells in Susac syndrome (dated by TCRdb to the late 2010s). Background for the entire study: Among the sequenced Susac syndrome patients, more than 5 had clinically active disease and under ten were in clinical remission. Susac syndrome patients were therapy-naive, on corticosteroids (some also receiving IVIg), or on IVIg alone at blood withdrawal. Whether CD8+ T cell activation and differentiation in Susac syndrome was antigen driven was tested using repertoire sequencing. The study compared CD8+ T cell repertoire clonality among 12 healthy donors, about 14 Susac syndrome patients and 15 or so multiple sclerosis patients.

RNA was extracted with the RNeasy kit and about 0.5 to 1 ug was reverse transcribed using random hexamers. The immunoSEQ multiplex PCR assay, covering 54 Vbeta and 13 Jbeta segments, was used to amplify TCR beta CDR3 regions. PCR amplification bias was corrected using a synthetic template baseline for primer optimization and computational correction. In the source study's methods: Only productive sequences were kept, with reads annotated to V, D and J genes according to IMGT and analyzed in immunoSEQ Analyzer. Clonality was computed as one minus Shannon entropy normalized by log2 of the number of productive unique sequences. Public and private clones were assessed among the 100 most prevalent clones of each patient and control. Clones were defined as Susac-specific when absent from the healthy and MS cohorts, from over a thousand published viral clones and from other ImmuneACCESS disease sequences. TCRdb reworked the public reads: Q25 trimming with fastp, MiXCR clone assembly, productive beta chains retained. A single entry per CDR3 protein holds the most common genes and DNA from its merged rows. TCRdb's processing, not the study's, gives the V and J calls here. The sample table records about 81,000 distinct CDR3 sequences; approximately 93% of these occur just once. In total, the top ten clones hold 0.85% to 1% of the sample.

This clonotype was recorded only once. Its antigen has not been determined. Within one base of it there is no much larger clone, and no base qualities were kept. Single-read evidence is weak. Peripheral blood CD8+ and CD4+ T cells from healthy donors, Susac syndrome patients and multiple sclerosis patients were profiled by high-throughput TCR beta sequencing. Susac syndrome patients met recently defined diagnostic criteria for definite or probable disease. Bulk CD8+ and CD4+ T cells were purified by magnetic negative isolation, while CD8+ TEMRA cells were enriched using FACS. Blood was collected in EDTA tubes and processed within 24 hours, with PBMCs isolated through density gradient centrifugation. PBMCs intended for TCR sequencing were frozen in liquid nitrogen and were later thawed in a 37 degrees C water bath. The sorted or isolated CD4+, CD8+ and CD8+ TEMRA cells had a purity of 90% or higher.

Points the paper makes about the study in general: The number of individuals in the TCR sequencing and HLA analysis was acknowledged as relatively small. Under 20 and five Susac-specific public clones were found in the total CD8+ and CD8+ TEMRA repertoires, respectively. Clonal expansion was seen in Susac syndrome CD8+ repertoires, peaking in CD8+ TEMRA cells and being greater in clinically active patients than in remitting ones.

Taken from cysteine to phenylalanine, the CDR3 has 13 residues. The entry retains the CDR3 DNA only, 39 bases that are in frame from base 1. The V and J ends are trimmed by 3 bases and 5 bases, leaving 11 bases between them. CDR1 LNHDA and CDR2 SQIVND were looked up in the germline V gene (reference sequence). This clonotype originated in a human donor with Susac syndrome. Rearrangement joined TRBV19 to TRBJ2-7; the D gene assignment is ambiguous. The sample taken for sequencing was CD8+ T cells from PBMCs. The nucleotide sequence is given as TGTGCCAGTAGTATCTCGTCACCAAACGAGCAGTACTTC. Its product reads: CASSISSPNEQYF. The variable domain in full, with residues beyond the CDR3 obtained from the reference TRBV19 and TRBJ2-7 genes, is DGGITQSPKYLFRKEGQNVTLSCEQNLNHDAMYWYRQDPGQGLRLIYYSQIVNDFQKGDIAEGYSVSREKKESFPLTVTSAQKNPTAFYLCASSISSPNEQYFGPGTRLTVT.